A selection of T cell receptor beta chains follows, all from one sample in a study of regulatory T cells in long-lasting Graves disease. TCRdb re-called the multiplex PCR reads through MiXCR, storing one row per CDR3 protein. The table records hundreds of thousands of distinct CDR3 sequences, around 17% of them present only once. The same data also went into a second study, on T cells in Graves' hyperthyroidism and ophthalmopathy.

The material sequenced was peripheral blood mononuclear cells (PBMCs), taken at new diagnosis, from a patient treated with antithyroid drugs. These receptors all come from a woman aged 30 to 39 with Graves disease. The CDR3 runs from the conserved cysteine through the conserved F or W. D genes are given only for firm matches. Not all rows give a size; the values are once, few, many and, for expanded clones, a class.

J,size,V,D,length,DNA,CDR3
TRBJ2-1,many,TRBV20-1,TRBD2,16,TGCAGTGCTAGAGTACCTTTAGCGGGGAGCGGGAATGAGCAGTTCTTC,CSARVPLAGSGNEQFF
TRBJ2-3,many,TRBV28,-,13,TGTGCCAGCACCAGCGGAGTGGGAGATACGCAGTATTTT,CASTSGVGDTQYF
TRBJ2-7,many,TRBV28,TRBD2,14,TGTGCCAGCAGTCCAACAGGCGGGGGGGGGGAGCAGTACTTC,CASSPTGGGGEQYF
TRBJ1-6,many,TRBV28,TRBD1,14,TGTGCCAGCCGCGGGACAGGCGATAATTCACCCCTCCACTTT,CASRGTGDNSPLHF
TRBJ2-6,-,TRBV19,TRBD2,20,TGTGCCAGTAGTCCCTTCCCCCCGGCTAGCGGGATCAAGGGGGCCAACGTCCTGACTTTC,CASSPFPPASGIKGANVLTF
TRBJ2-1,-,TRBV3-1,-,13,TGTGCCAGCAGCCAAGAGCTCAGAGATGAGCAGTTCTTC,CASSQELRDEQFF
TRBJ1-2,once,TRBV7-9,-,16,TGTGCCAGCAGTTCGATAAGGAAGGGTGGGGACTATGGCTACACCTTC,CASSSIRKGGDYGYTF
TRBJ2-3,few,TRBV12-5,-,14,TGTGCTAGTGGTTTAGGGACGACCACAGATACGCAGTATTTT,CASGLGTTTDTQYF
TRBJ2-1,many,TRBV6-2/TRBV6-3,-,11,TGTGCCAGCACTCGACAGTCCCAGCAGTTCTTC,CASTRQSQQFF
TRBJ1-6,few,TRBV20-1,TRBD1,13,TGCAGTGCCTGGACAGGGAACAATTCACCCCTCCACTTT,CSAWTGNNSPLHF
TRBJ1-4,many,TRBV6-1,-,15,TGTGCCAGCAAATTACTCAGCGCAACTAATGAAAAACTGTTTTTT,CASKLLSATNEKLFF
TRBJ2-1,many,TRBV12-3/TRBV12-4,TRBD2,16,TGTGCCAGCAGTTCCTACGGACTAGCGGGATTTAATGAGCAGTTCTTC,CASSSYGLAGFNEQFF
TRBJ2-4,-,TRBV6-1,-,14,TGTGCCAGCTCGCCTAACCTAGCCAAAAACATTCAGTACTTC,CASSPNLAKNIQYF
TRBJ1-1,many,TRBV29-1,-,12,TGCAGCGTTGCAGCGGGGAACACTGAAGCTTTCTTT,CSVAAGNTEAFF
TRBJ2-5,few,TRBV6-1,-,14,TGTGCCAGCACCTCCAATAGGGGGCAAGAGACCCAGTACTTC,CASTSNRGQETQYF
TRBJ2-7,few,TRBV28,-,21,TGTGCCAGCAGTTTTTCCCTTTCCTCATGGGCAAGGGGGAACCCACGATACGAGCAGTACTTC,CASSFSLSSWARGNPRYEQYF
TRBJ2-7,many,TRBV6-1,TRBD1,15,TGTGCCAGCAGGACAGGGGGCGCCGGGCAAAACGAGCAGTACTTC,CASRTGGAGQNEQYF
TRBJ2-5,many,TRBV11-2,-,15,TGTGCCAGCAGCTTAGAAAGGGCGGGACAAGAGACCCAGTACTTC,CASSLERAGQETQYF